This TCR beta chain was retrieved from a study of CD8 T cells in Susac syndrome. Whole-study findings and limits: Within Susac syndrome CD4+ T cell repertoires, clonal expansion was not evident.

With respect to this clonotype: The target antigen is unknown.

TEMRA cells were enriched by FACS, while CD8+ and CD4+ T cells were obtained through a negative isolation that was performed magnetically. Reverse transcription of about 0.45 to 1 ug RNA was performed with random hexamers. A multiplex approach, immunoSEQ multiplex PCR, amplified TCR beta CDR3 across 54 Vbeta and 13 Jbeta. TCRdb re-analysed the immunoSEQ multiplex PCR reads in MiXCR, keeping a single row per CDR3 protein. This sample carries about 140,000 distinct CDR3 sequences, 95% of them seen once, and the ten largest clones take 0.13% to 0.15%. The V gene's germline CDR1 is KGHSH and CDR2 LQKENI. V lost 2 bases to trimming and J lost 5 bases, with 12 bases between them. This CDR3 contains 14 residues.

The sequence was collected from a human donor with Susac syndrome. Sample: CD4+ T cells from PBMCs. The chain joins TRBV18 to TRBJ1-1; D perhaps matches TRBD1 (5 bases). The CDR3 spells CASSPSAGLTEAFF. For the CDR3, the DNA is TGTGCCAGCTCACCATCCGCAGGGCTTACTGAAGCTTTCTTT.